The sequence of this T cell receptor beta chain was determined in a study of shared clonotypes between healthy human individuals. Overall study findings and caveats: In this cohort, only blood was sampled, and tissue repertoires likely differ. Incomplete sequencing of sorted subsets was indicated by rarefaction despite large depth. The sharing of approximately 4.6% of naive CD4 clonotypes was seen across several donors.

Worth noting for this clone: Its antigen is not known.

Genomic DNA from each subset was divided evenly over several immunoSEQ plates. Assay used: immunoSEQ multiplex PCR; TCRdb lists only in-frame clones, some missing. The sample lists fewer than 1 million clones; about 96% were seen once. It was CD45RO-negative cells, positively selected for CCR7, that made up naive CD8 cells, with terminally differentiated effector memory CD45RA+ cells excluded. Sequencing was performed on naive CD8+ T cells sorted from blood. The source is a man aged 25-40 years in good health.

CDR3 DNA: TGTGCCAGCAGCATACACCGGGACCCCTTCAATGAGCAGTTCTTC. Protein sequence: CASSIHRDPFNEQFF. The J gene is TRBJ2-1, the V gene TRBV7-2; the D gene could be TRBD1 or TRBD2 (5 bases each). Looked up from germline, CDR1 is SGHTA and CDR2 is FQGNSA. V was cut by 5 bases and J by 6 bases, with 17 bases left in between. This CDR3 contains 15 residues.